The present TCR beta chain was sequenced within a study of identical twins. This CDR3 is built from 15 residues. Germline values: CDR1 LGHNA, CDR2 YSLEER. One entry per CDR3 protein results from TCRdb running MiXCR on the 5' RACE reads. This table has a few hundred thousand distinct CDR3 sequences, 9.6% appearing once. This clonotype has ten or more counts. Its specificity is not known. The junction does not match germline at one end; this may be a read error. Study observations and caveats: For cord blood, abundant beta clonotypes had fewer insertions, unlike memory repertoires, which showed none.

These data were likewise used in another study, on yellow fever vaccine responses in identical twins.

The specimen was PBMCs. The source is a woman aged 18-29 years in good health. This sequence joins TRBV4-3 and TRBJ2-1, with D unclear. CDR3 loop: CASSQGSGGYNEQFF. The CDR3 coding sequence is TGTGCCAGCAGCCAAGGTTCTGGCGGATACAATGAGCAGTTCTTC.